A single sample is the source of the 20 T cell receptor beta chains below, sequenced in a study of cytomegalovirus exposure and HLA in healthy donors. Some clones are missing from TCRdb's copy, which holds only in-frame ones; the method was immunoSEQ multiplex PCR. The sample carries fewer than 200,000 clones, about 89% recorded once. The sequencing input was PBMCs. The receptor set was obtained from a man under 40 in good health and CMV-seropositive.

The V call is TRBV6-4, the J call TRBJ1-5; D gene ambiguous. The CDR3 length is 18 residues. CDR1 and CDR2 from the germline V gene are MRHNA and SNTAGT. V shed 2 bases and J shed 1 base, with 18 bases lying between them. The CDR3 loop reads CASSDPRWERLSNQPQHF. In nucleotides, the CDR3 is TGTGCCAGCAGTGACCCAAGGTGGGAGCGGTTAAGCAATCAGCCCCAGCATTTT.

This chain joins TRBV6-5 and TRBJ1-3, with 7 positions matching TRBD1. The CDR3 is 13 residues long. V dropped 6 bases and J dropped 9; count of bases not matched to a gene: 8. From germline, CDR1 is MNHEY and CDR2 SVGAGI. Here the CDR3 reads CASRRDSQGTIYF. The CDR3 nucleotides read TGTGCCAGCAGGAGGGACAGTCAGGGCACCATATATTTT.

The V gene is TRBV19, the J gene TRBJ2-7; tentatively, D is TRBD2 (6 bases). Trimming took off 8 bases at V and 3 bases at J, with 23 bases between the two ends. Germline V gene data show CDR1 as LNHDA and CDR2 as SQIVND (reference sequence). The CDR3 is 16 residues long. The CDR3 region is CASLGTSGGDFYEQYF. The CDR3 region has the DNA TGTGCCAGTCTAGGGACCTCTGGCGGGGACTTCTACGAGCAGTACTTC.

The chain links TRBV2 to TRBJ2-7; 9 bases are shared with TRBD2. Trimming at V came to 8 bases and at J to 6 bases, leaving 11 bases not matched to a gene. The germline V gene encodes CDR1 SNHLY and CDR2 FYNNEI. There are 14 residues in the CDR3. CDR3 region: CASGSGLAGLEQYF. The DNA for the CDR3 is TGTGCCAGCGGATCCGGGCTAGCGGGACTCGAGCAGTACTTC. The entire variable domain, with the rest obtained from reference TRBV2 and TRBJ2-7, is as follows: EPEVTQTPSHQVTQMGQEVILRCVPISNHLYFYWYRQILGQKVEFLVSFYNNEISEKSEIFDDQFSVERPDGSNFTLKIRSTKLEDSAMYFCASGSGLAGLEQYFGPGTRLTVT.

V and J are TRBV9 and TRBJ2-5, with a tentative D call TRBD1 (6 bases). CDR1 is SGDLS and CDR2 is YYNGEE in the germline V gene. The CDR3 extends over 14 amino acids. Trimming left V 3 bases short and J 4 bases short, with 13 bases between. CDR3 residues: CASSASGARETQYF. The CDR3, as DNA: TGTGCCAGCAGCGCCTCAGGGGCCCGAGAGACCCAGTACTTC.

V usage is TRBV5-1 and J usage is TRBJ1-4, with D perhaps TRBD1 (5 bases). Germline values: CDR1 SGHRS, CDR2 YFSETQ. V was clipped by 0 bases and J by 4 bases, with 10 bases between them. The CDR3 is 15 amino acids. CDR3 DNA: TGCGCCAGCAGCTTGGCCAGACAGAGTAATGAAAAACTGTTTTTT. Translating it yields CASSLARQSNEKLFF.

The V and J genes are TRBV2 and TRBJ1-2, with 8 bases identical to TRBD1. Germline CDR1 SNHLY, CDR2 FYNNEI. V was pared by 3 bases and J by 7 bases, with 4 bases of the junction left unmatched. The CDR3 totals 13 residues. The CDR3 region is CASSDRGRIGYTF. In nucleotides, the CDR3 is TGTGCCAGCAGTGACAGGGGGCGGATTGGCTACACCTTC.

The chain recombines TRBV29-1 with TRBJ2-7; possibly TRBD1 for D (5 bases). The V end was cut by 5 bases, the J end by 8 bases, with 16 bases between. CDR3 length: 12 residues. CDR1 and CDR2 (germline): SQVTM, ANQGSEA. CDR3 nucleotides: TGCAGCGTTACCCCTGGGGCATCCCAGCAGTACTTC. Translated: CSVTPGASQQYF.

The V gene is TRBV2, the J gene TRBJ2-3; 8 nucleotides agree with TRBD2. CDR1 and CDR2 from the germline V gene are SNHLY and FYNNEI. The CDR3 spans 20 residues. The V segment lost 1 base and the J segment 1 base; nucleotides outside the gene matches: 16. CDR3 loop: CASSEVVLAGIIGGTDTQYF. The CDR3 DNA reads as TGTGCCAGCAGTGAAGTTGTGTTAGCGGGGATTATTGGTGGCACAGATACGCAGTATTTT.

V is TRBV7-3 and J is TRBJ2-1; 11 nucleotides align to TRBD1. This CDR3 region has 15 residues. CDR1 is SGHTA and CDR2 is FQGTGA in the germline V gene. The V segment lost 4 bases and the J segment 8 bases; nucleotides outside the gene matches: 7. Written as DNA, the CDR3 is TGTGCCAGCAGCTCCACCGGGACAGGGGGGGATGAGCAGTTCTTC. Amino acid sequence: CASSSTGTGGDEQFF.

This clone was seen once. The rearrangement uses TRBV6-6 and TRBJ2-7; D is unresolved. The CDR3 consists of 12 residues. V lost 6 bases to trimming and J lost 7 bases, with 13 bases between them. Germline CDR1 reads MNHNY; CDR2 reads SVGAGI (reference sequence). CDR3 nucleotides: TGTGCCAGCAGCGCCAACGCCGGGGAGCAGTACTTC. This gives the protein CASSANAGEQYF.

For the CDR3, the DNA is TGTGCCAGCAGCGCCCCGACCGAGCCCGACACCGGGGAGCTGTTTTTT. Translated, it gives CASSAPTEPDTGELFF. The rearrangement uses TRBV9 and TRBJ2-2; D ambiguous. With 3 bases removed from V and 3 bases from J, the gap between germline ends came to 15 bases. In germline, CDR1 is SGDLS, CDR2 YYNGEE. The length of the CDR3 is 16 residues.

The chain joins TRBV6-5 to TRBJ2-7, with D unresolved. The V and J ends lost 0 bases and 6 bases respectively, with 12 bases between them. The CDR3 loop spans 14 amino acids. Germline V gene sequence: CDR1 MNHEY, CDR2 SVGAGI. The CDR3: CASSYSYTAVEQYF. The CDR3 DNA follows: TGTGCCAGCAGTTACTCTTACACCGCCGTCGAGCAGTACTTC.

CDR3 nucleotides: TGTGCCAGTATAGATTCGCAATATAGCAATCAGCCCCAGCATTTT. Residues: CASIDSQYSNQPQHF. This sequence joins TRBV19 and TRBJ1-5; D not certain. The germline V gene encodes CDR1 LNHDA and CDR2 SQIVND (reference sequence). This CDR3 has 15 amino acids. The V gene lost 7 bases and the J gene lost 0 bases, with 13 bases spanning the gap.

This chain connects TRBV2 to TRBJ2-2; D unresolved. V was shortened by 2 bases and J by 8 bases, with 21 bases between the two germline ends. Germline V lookup: CDR1 SNHLY, CDR2 FYNNEI. The CDR3 covers 17 residues. The CDR3 sequence: CASSEKGLLRLSGELFF. The CDR3 DNA follows: TGTGCCAGCAGTGAAAAGGGTCTTTTGAGGCTTAGTGGGGAGCTGTTTTTT.

This clone was counted between two and nine times. The J gene is TRBJ2-1, the V gene TRBV9, with 8 bases aligning to TRBD1. The germline gives CDR1 SGDLS, CDR2 YYNGEE. Germline trimming cut 0 bases from V and 4 bases from J; bases unmatched to any gene: 3. The length of the CDR3 is 15 residues. CDR3 sequence reads: CASSVETGVYNEQFF. CDR3 coding DNA: TGTGCCAGCAGCGTAGAGACAGGGGTGTACAATGAGCAGTTCTTC.

The chain uses TRBV2 and TRBJ2-7; D is ambiguous. The CDR3 contains 12 residues. Trimming removed 2 bases from V and 2 bases from J, with 4 bases in between. Germline CDR1 and CDR2: SNHLY and FYNNEI. The CDR3 sequence: CASSETTYEQYF. The CDR3 nucleotides are TGTGCCAGCAGTGAAACTACCTACGAGCAGTACTTC.

This chain connects TRBV11-3 to TRBJ2-3, with D possibly TRBD1 on 5 matching bases. Trimming pared 0 bases from V and 2 bases from J, leaving 18 bases between. Germline V gives CDR1 SGHNT, CDR2 YENEEA. CDR3 size: 18 residues. The CDR3 region is CASSLEGQPKALTDTQYF. DNA for the CDR3: TGTGCCAGCAGCTTAGAGGGGCAGCCAAAGGCACTCACAGATACGCAGTATTTT.

J is TRBJ2-7 and V is TRBV28; TRBD2 matches at 13 bases. Germline CDR1 is MDHEN and CDR2 is SYDVKM. CDR3 length: 14 amino acids. Losses at the gene ends were 8 bases for V and 9 bases for J; bases not matched to a gene: 10. CDR3 residues: CASGSGTSGVGQYF. The CDR3 DNA is TGTGCCAGCGGCTCCGGGACTAGCGGGGTAGGGCAGTACTTC.

This chain connects TRBV9 to TRBJ2-6; D may correspond to TRBD1 or TRBD2 (5 bases each). Germline V gene sequence: CDR1 SGDLS, CDR2 YYNGEE. The V end lost 4 bases, the J end lost 0 bases, and 8 bases lay between the germline ends. The CDR3 contains 15 residues. Here the CDR3 reads CASSLGTSGANVLTF. CDR3 nucleotide sequence: TGTGCCAGCAGCCTTGGGACCTCTGGGGCCAACGTCCTGACTTTC.